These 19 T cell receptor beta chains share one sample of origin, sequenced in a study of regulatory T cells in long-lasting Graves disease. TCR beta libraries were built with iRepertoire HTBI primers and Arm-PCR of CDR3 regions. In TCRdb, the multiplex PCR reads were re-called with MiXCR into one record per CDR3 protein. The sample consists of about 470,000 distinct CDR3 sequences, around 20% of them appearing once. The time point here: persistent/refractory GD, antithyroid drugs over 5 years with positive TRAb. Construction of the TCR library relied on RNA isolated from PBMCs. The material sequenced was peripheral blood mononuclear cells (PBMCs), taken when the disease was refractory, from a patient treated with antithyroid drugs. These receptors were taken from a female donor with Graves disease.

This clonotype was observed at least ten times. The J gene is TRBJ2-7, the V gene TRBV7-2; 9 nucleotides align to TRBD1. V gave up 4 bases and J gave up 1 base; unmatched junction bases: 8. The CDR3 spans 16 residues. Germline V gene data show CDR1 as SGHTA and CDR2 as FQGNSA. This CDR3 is CASSSGYRGPSYEQYF. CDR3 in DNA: TGTGCCAGCAGCTCAGGTTACAGGGGGCCATCCTACGAGCAGTACTTC.

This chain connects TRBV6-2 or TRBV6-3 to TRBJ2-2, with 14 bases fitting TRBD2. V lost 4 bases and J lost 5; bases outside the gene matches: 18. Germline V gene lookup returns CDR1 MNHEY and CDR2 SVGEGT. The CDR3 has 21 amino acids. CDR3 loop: CASSSTPRSGTSGSHTGELFF. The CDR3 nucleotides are TGTGCCAGCAGTTCCACCCCGCGTTCTGGGACTAGCGGGAGTCATACCGGGGAGCTGTTTTTT.

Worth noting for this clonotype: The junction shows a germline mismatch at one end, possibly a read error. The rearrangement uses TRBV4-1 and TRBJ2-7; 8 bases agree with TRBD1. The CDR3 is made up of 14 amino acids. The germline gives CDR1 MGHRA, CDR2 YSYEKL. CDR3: CASSQGTGLSGTHF. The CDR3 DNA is TGCGCCAGCAGCCAAGGGACAGGGCTCTCGGGTACGCACTTC.

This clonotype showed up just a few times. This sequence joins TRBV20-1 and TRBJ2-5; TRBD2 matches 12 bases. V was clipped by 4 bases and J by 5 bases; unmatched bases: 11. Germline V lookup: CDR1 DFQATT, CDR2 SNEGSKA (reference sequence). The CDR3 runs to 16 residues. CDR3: CSAKKTSGSPGETQYF. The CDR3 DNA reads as TGCAGTGCTAAGAAGACTAGCGGGAGTCCCGGGGAGACCCAGTACTTC.

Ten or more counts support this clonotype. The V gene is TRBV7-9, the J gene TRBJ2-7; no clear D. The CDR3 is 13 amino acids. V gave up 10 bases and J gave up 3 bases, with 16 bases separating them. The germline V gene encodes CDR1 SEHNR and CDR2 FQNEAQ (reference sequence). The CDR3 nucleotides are TGTGCCACCTCGCGGAGCCGATACTACGAGCAGTACTTC. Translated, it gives CATSRSRYYEQYF.

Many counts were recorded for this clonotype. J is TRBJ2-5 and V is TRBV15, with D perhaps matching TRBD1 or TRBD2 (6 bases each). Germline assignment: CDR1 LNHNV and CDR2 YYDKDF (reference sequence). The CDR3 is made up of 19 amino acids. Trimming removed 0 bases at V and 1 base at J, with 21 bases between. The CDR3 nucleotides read TGTGCCACCAGCAGAGATGGGCGTAGCGGCAGGGGAATCCAAGAGACCCAGTACTTC. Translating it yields CATSRDGRSGRGIQETQYF. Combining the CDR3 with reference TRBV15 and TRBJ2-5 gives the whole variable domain DAMVIQNPRYQVTQFGKPVTLSCSQTLNHNVMYWYQQKSSQAPKLLFHYYDKDFNNEADTPDNFQSRRPNTSFCFLDIRSPGLGDTAMYLCATSRDGRSGRGIQETQYFGPGTRLLVL.

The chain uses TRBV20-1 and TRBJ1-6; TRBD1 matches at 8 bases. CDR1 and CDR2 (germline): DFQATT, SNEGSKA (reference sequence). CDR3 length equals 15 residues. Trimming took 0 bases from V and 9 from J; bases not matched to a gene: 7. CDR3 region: CSARDQGRGLSPLHF. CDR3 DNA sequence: TGCAGTGCTAGAGATCAAGGCAGGGGGCTTTCACCCCTCCACTTT.

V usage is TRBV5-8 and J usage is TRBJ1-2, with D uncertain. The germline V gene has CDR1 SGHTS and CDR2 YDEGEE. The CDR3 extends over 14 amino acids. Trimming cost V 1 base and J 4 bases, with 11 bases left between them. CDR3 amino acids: CASSLIGRTYGYTF. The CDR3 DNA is TGTGCCAGCAGCTTGATCGGACGAACCTATGGCTACACCTTC.

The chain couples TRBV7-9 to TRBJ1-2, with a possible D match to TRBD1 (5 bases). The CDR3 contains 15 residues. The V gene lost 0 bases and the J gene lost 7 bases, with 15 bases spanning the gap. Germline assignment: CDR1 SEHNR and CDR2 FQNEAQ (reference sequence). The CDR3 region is CASSLAAGSVSGYTF. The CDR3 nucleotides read TGTGCCAGCAGCTTAGCCGCAGGGTCTGTAAGTGGCTACACCTTC.

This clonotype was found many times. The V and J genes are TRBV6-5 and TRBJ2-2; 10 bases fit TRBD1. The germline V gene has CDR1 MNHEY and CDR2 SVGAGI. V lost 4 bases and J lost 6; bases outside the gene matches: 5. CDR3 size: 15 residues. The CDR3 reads CASSFGTGDAGELFF. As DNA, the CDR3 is TGTGCCAGCAGTTTCGGGACAGGGGACGCCGGGGAGCTGTTTTTT.

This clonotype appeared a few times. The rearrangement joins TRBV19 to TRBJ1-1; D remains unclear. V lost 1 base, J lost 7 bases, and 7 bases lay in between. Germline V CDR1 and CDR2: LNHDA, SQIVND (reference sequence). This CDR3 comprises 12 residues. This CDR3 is CASSIGGVEAFF. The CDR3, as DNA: TGTGCCAGTAGTATAGGAGGCGTTGAAGCTTTCTTT.

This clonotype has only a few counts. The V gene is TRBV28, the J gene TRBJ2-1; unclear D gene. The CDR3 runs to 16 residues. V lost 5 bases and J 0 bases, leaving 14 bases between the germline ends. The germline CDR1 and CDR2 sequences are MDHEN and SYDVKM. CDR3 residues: CASSAQLASSYNEQFF. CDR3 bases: TGTGCCAGCAGTGCCCAACTGGCAAGCTCCTACAATGAGCAGTTCTTC. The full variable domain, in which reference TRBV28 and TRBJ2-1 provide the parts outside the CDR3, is DVKVTQSSRYLVKRTGEKVFLECVQDMDHENMFWYRQDPGLGLRLIYFSYDVKMKEKGDIPEGYSVSREKKERFSLILESASTNQTSMYLCASSAQLASSYNEQFFGPGTRLTVL.

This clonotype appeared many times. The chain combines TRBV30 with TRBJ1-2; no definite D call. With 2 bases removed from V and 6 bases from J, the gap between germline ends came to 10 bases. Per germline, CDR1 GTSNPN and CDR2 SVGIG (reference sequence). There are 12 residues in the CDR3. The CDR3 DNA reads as TGTGCCTGGAGTTTTACCTTGGATGGCTACACCTTC. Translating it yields CAWSFTLDGYTF.

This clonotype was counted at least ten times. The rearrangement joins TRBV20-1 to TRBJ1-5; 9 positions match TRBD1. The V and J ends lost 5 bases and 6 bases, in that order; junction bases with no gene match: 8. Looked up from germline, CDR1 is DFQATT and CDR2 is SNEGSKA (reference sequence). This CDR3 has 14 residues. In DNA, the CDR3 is TGCAGTGCTCAGACAGGGGGTTTAGTTCAGCCCCAGCATTTT. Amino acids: CSAQTGGLVQPQHF.

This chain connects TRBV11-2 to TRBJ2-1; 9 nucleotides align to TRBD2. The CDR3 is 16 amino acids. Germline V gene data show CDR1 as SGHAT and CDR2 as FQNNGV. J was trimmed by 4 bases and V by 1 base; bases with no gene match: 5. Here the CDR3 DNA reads TGTGCCAGCAGCTTAGCCGGGACTAGCAGATACAATGAGCAGTTCTTC. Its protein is CASSLAGTSRYNEQFF.

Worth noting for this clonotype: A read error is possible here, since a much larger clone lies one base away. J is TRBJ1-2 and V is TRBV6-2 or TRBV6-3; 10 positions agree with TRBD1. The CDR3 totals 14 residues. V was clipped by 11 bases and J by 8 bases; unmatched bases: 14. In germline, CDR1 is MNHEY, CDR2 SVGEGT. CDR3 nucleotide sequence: TGTGCCGGCTCCTCAATTGGACAGGGGGAGGGCTACACCTTC. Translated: CAGSSIGQGEGYTF.

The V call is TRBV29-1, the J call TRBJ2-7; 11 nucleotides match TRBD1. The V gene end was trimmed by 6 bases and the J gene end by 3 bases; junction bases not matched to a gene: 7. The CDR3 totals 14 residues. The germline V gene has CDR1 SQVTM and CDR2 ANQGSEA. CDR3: CSVDPGTGGYEQYF. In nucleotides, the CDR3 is TGCAGCGTAGATCCCGGGACAGGGGGCTACGAGCAGTACTTC.

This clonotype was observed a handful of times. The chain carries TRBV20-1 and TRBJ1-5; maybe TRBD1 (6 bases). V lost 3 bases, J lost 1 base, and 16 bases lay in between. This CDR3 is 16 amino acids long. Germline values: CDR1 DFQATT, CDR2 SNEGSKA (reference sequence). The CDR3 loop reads CSARKGGPGSNQPQHF. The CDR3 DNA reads TGCAGTGCTAGGAAAGGGGGACCGGGGAGCAATCAGCCCCAGCATTTT.

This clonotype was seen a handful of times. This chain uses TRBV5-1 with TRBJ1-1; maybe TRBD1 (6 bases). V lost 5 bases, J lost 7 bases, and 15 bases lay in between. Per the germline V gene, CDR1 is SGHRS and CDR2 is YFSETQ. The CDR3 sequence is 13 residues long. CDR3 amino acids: CASRPPGANEAFF. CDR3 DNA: TGCGCCAGCAGGCCCCCGGGGGCCAATGAAGCTTTCTTT.